Shown below are 32 T cell receptor beta chains from a single sample sequenced in a study of low-dose radiotherapy and immunotherapy resistance in tumors. Time point meaning: after trial treatment. Treatment described: LDRT plus nivolumab, ipilimumab, low-dose cyclophosphamide and aspirin (RACIN trial). cDNA synthesis used a TRAV/TRBV-specific primer set for both chains. Amplification, which lasted roughly 22 PCR cycles, used a constant-region primer and V-primer adapter to amplify TCRs. TCRdb redid the calling of the reads with MiXCR, one entry per CDR3 protein. Found here are 31,000 or so distinct CDR3 sequences, under 55% of them singletons; the top ten hold 5.7%. The sample here was PBMCs, taken after low-dose radiotherapy plus immunotherapy. The receptors originated from a male donor with gallbladder cancer.

The CDR3 DNA is TGCAGCGTCCAAGCTAGCGGGGGGGCAGGTGAGCAGTTCTTC. Amino acids: CSVQASGGAGEQFF. This chain links TRBV29-1 with TRBJ2-1; 12 nucleotides match TRBD2. The CDR3 covers 14 residues. The J segment lost 9 bases and the V segment lost 6 bases, leaving 9 bases of the junction unmatched. Germline CDR1 and CDR2: SQVTM and ANQGSEA.

This clonotype was seen a few times. A far bigger clonotype differs at one base, so this is likely a read error. This chain uses TRBV5-4 with TRBJ2-7, with unresolved D. Germline V gene sequence: CDR1 SGHNT, CDR2 YYREEE (reference sequence). V was clipped by 4 bases and J by 7 bases, with 18 bases between them. The length of the CDR3 is 14 residues. The CDR3: CASSAGSSYNEQYF. CDR3 in DNA: TGTGCCAGCAGCGCTGGAAGCTCCTACAATGAGCAGTACTTC.

The chain carries TRBV29-1 and TRBJ2-3; 8 bases are a match to TRBD2. The CDR3 length is 14 residues. The J segment lost 4 bases and the V segment lost 0 bases, leaving 3 bases of the junction unmatched. The germline gives CDR1 SQVTM, CDR2 ANQGSEA. The CDR3 protein is CSVEDGSGADTQYF. The CDR3 DNA follows: TGCAGCGTTGAAGATGGTAGCGGGGCAGATACGCAGTATTTT.

This clonotype appeared many times. The chain links TRBV9 to TRBJ1-5; no reliable D call. V lost 3 bases to trimming and J lost 2 bases, with 12 bases between them. From germline, CDR1 is SGDLS and CDR2 YYNGEE. The CDR3 is 15 residues long. The CDR3 region is CASSAGPAGNQPQHF. Written as DNA, the CDR3 is TGTGCCAGCAGCGCAGGTCCGGCGGGCAATCAGCCCCAGCATTTT. The variable domain in full, completed from reference TRBV9 and TRBJ1-5, reads DSGVTQTPKHLITATGQRVTLRCSPRSGDLSVYWYQQSLDQGLQFLIQYYNGEERAKGNILERFSAQQFPDLHSELNLSSLELGDSALYFCASSAGPAGNQPQHFGDGTRLSIL.

This clonotype was recorded a few times. This chain uses TRBV24-1 with TRBJ2-1; 10 bases align to TRBD1. The CDR3 consists of 15 residues. Germline V gene data show CDR1 as KGHDR and CDR2 as SFDVKD. Trimming at V came to 4 bases and at J to 8 bases, leaving 7 bases not matched to a gene. CDR3: CATSERGQGVDEQFF. In nucleotides, the CDR3 is TGTGCCACCAGTGAGCGTGGACAGGGGGTCGATGAGCAGTTCTTC.

V is TRBV11-2 and J is TRBJ2-1; no firm D call. V was cut by 5 bases and J by 3 bases, with 11 bases left in between. CDR1 is SGHAT and CDR2 is FQNNGV in the germline V gene. There are 14 residues in the CDR3. Here the CDR3 DNA reads TGTGCCAGCAGCCCCATGACTCACTACAATGAGCAGTTCTTC. Amino acids: CASSPMTHYNEQFF.

This clonotype was picked up many times. This chain uses TRBV5-1 with TRBJ1-4; D is perhaps TRBD1 (6 bases). The CDR3 covers 15 residues. CDR1 and CDR2 (germline): SGHRS, YFSETQ. The V end was cut by 0 bases, the J end by 8 bases, with 14 bases between. The CDR3 protein is CASSLGAGTNEKLFF. The CDR3, as DNA: TGCGCCAGCAGCTTGGGAGCCGGGACAAACGAAAAACTGTTTTTT.

The chain uses TRBV28 and TRBJ1-2, with D possibly being TRBD1 (5 bases). The germline V gene encodes CDR1 MDHEN and CDR2 SYDVKM. Trimming cost V 2 bases and J 7 bases, with 14 bases left between them. This CDR3 has 14 residues. CDR3 loop: CASSLGLGEAGYTF. For the CDR3, the DNA is TGTGCCAGCAGTTTAGGTTTGGGGGAGGCTGGCTACACCTTC.

This clonotype was seen only once. This likely stems from a read error, as it lies one base from a far larger clone. This rearrangement joins TRBV2 to TRBJ2-7, with 7 bases that match TRBD1. The CDR3 loop spans 14 amino acids. Per the germline V gene, CDR1 is SNHLY and CDR2 is FYNNEI. With 4 bases clipped from V and 7 bases from J, the junction kept 10 bases outside the gene matches. CDR3 region: CASSGRTGRNEQYF. The CDR3 region has the DNA TGTGCCAGCAGTGGCCGGACAGGCCGCAATGAGCAGTACTTC.

There are a few counts of this clonotype. A far larger clone is one base from this, pointing to a likely read error. V usage is TRBV6-5 and J usage is TRBJ2-7; 7 bases are shared with TRBD2. V was pared by 5 bases and J by 7 bases, with 17 bases of the junction left unmatched. The CDR3 sequence is 16 residues long. Germline V CDR1 and CDR2: MNHEY, SVGAGI. In DNA, the CDR3 is TGTGCCAGCAGTGAAGTCGAGGGAGGGTACGGGAATGAGCAGTACTTC. Translated: CASSEVEGGYGNEQYF.

CDR3 DNA sequence: TGTGCCAGCAGGGCGGGACTAGCGGACTACGAGCAGTACTTC. Its translation is CASRAGLADYEQYF. V usage is TRBV7-6 and J usage is TRBJ2-7, with 11 bases that match TRBD2. CDR1 is SGHVS, CDR2 FNYEAQ, per germline. Unmatched junction bases numbered 4, after V lost 6 bases and J lost 3 bases. The CDR3 length is 14 residues.

V gene TRBV19 combines with J gene TRBJ2-5; D is unclear. V lost 7 bases, J lost 5 bases, and 17 bases lay in between. Germline CDR1 LNHDA, CDR2 SQIVND (reference sequence). This CDR3 region has 14 residues. The CDR3 coding sequence is TGTGCCAGTACCGTGACATGGGCGCATGAGACCCAGTACTTC. It is translated as CASTVTWAHETQYF. The complete variable domain, with remaining parts taken from reference TRBV19 and TRBJ2-5, reads DGGITQSPKYLFRKEGQNVTLSCEQNLNHDAMYWYRQDPGQGLRLIYYSQIVNDFQKGDIAEGYSVSREKKESFPLTVTSAQKNPTAFYLCASTVTWAHETQYFGPGTRLLVL.

On this clonotype itself: The limits of the CDR3 on the DNA are not certain, so only TCRdb's listed CDR3 is given. The V and J genes are TRBV29-1 and TRBJ2-2; the DNA was not compared with TRBD1, the D call given in the table. Inclusive of both ends, the CDR3 amounts to 22 amino acids. The germline gives CDR1 SQVTM, CDR2 ANQGSEA. CDR3 protein: CSVAGTGGLEQYFGPNTGELFF.

This clonotype appeared many times. The chain links TRBV3-1 to TRBJ2-7; TRBD1 agrees at 10 bases. Trimming removed 3 bases from V and 6 bases from J; junction bases left unmatched: 8. The germline V gene encodes CDR1 LGHDT and CDR2 YNNKEL (reference sequence). There are 15 residues in the CDR3. The CDR3, as DNA: TGTGCCAGCAGCCACTCGGGACAGGGGAGGATCGAGCAGTACTTC. Translation: CASSHSGQGRIEQYF.

The V gene is TRBV5-1, the J gene TRBJ2-1; tentatively, D is TRBD2 (5 bases). This CDR3 has 14 residues. Germline V lookup: CDR1 SGHRS, CDR2 YFSETQ. V was cut by 4 bases and J by 5 bases, with 13 bases left in between. CDR3: CASSPPTRNNEQFF. Here the CDR3 DNA reads TGCGCCAGCAGCCCCCCTACTAGAAACAATGAGCAGTTCTTC.

As regards this clonotype: A far larger clone is only one base removed, so a read error is likely. CDR3 amino acids: CASSSTGCTF. CDR3 in DNA: TGTGCCAGCAGTTCCACTGGCTGCACCTTC. The rearrangement uses TRBV13 and TRBJ1-2; D gene uncertain. The CDR3 runs 10 residues. Per germline, CDR1 PRHDT and CDR2 FYEKMQ (reference sequence). Variable domain in full (rest from reference TRBV13 and TRBJ1-2): AAGVIQSPRHLIKEKRETATLKCYPIPRHDTVYWYQQGPGQDPQFLISFYEKMQSDKGSIPDRFSAQQFSDYHSELNMSSLELGDSALYFCASSSTGCTFGSGTRLTVV.

The rearrangement links TRBV5-5 to TRBJ1-1; no firm D call. The CDR3 spans 12 residues. V lost 0 bases and J lost 3, with 3 bases in between. Germline loops: CDR1 SGHKS, CDR2 YYEKEE (reference sequence). CDR3 sequence reads: CASSLAYTEAFF. Here the CDR3 DNA reads TGTGCCAGCAGCTTGGCCTACACTGAAGCTTTCTTT.

This clonotype is labeled medium-sized. This chain links TRBV28 with TRBJ1-2; the match to TRBD1 covers 8 bases. The germline V gene has CDR1 MDHEN and CDR2 SYDVKM. The trim removed 4 bases at V and 0 bases at J, leaving 1 base unmatched. There are 14 residues in the CDR3. The CDR3 DNA reads TGTGCCAGCAGTTCGGGACAGGCTAACTATGGCTACACCTTC. Translation: CASSSGQANYGYTF.

Only a few counts were recorded for this clonotype. The chain carries TRBV19 and TRBJ2-3; perhaps TRBD1 as D (6 bases). The CDR3 sequence is 17 residues long. Germline CDR1 is LNHDA and CDR2 is SQIVND (reference sequence). V gave up 0 bases and J gave up 0 bases, with 13 bases separating them. CDR3 sequence reads: CASSIDPDSASTDTQYF. CDR3 nucleotide sequence: TGTGCCAGTAGTATAGACCCGGACAGTGCTAGCACAGATACGCAGTATTTT.

This clonotype was recorded a few times. This chain connects TRBV12-3 or TRBV12-4 to TRBJ1-3; D is uncertain. Trimming removed 1 base at V and 0 bases at J, with 13 bases between. The CDR3 runs 17 residues. Here the CDR3 DNA reads TGTGCCAGCAGTTTAGGAGGCCTTGAGGCCTCTGGAAACACCATATATTTT. It translates to CASSLGGLEASGNTIYF.

This clonotype ranks as medium-sized. This chain uses TRBV5-6 with TRBJ2-3, with 13 bases identical to TRBD2. Losses at the gene ends were 4 bases for V and 4 bases for J; bases not matched to a gene: 3. The germline V gene has CDR1 SGHDT and CDR2 YYEEEE. There are 15 residues in the CDR3. The CDR3 bases are TGTGCCAGCAGCCCGGGACTAGCGGGGTCAGATACGCAGTATTTT. Translated: CASSPGLAGSDTQYF.

The J gene is TRBJ2-5, the V gene TRBV6-2 or TRBV6-3; D tentatively fits TRBD1 or TRBD2 (5 bases each). The CDR3 is 14 amino acids. V lost 5 bases and J lost 5, with 15 bases in between. Per the germline V gene, CDR1 is MNHEY and CDR2 is SVGEGT. CDR3: CASSTGTPAETQYF. DNA for the CDR3: TGTGCCAGCAGTACCGGGACCCCCGCCGAGACCCAGTACTTC.

This clonotype was found a few times. Only one base separates this from a far larger clonotype, so it likely reflects a read error. The CDR3 here is CASSATWTGEQFF. CDR3 nucleotide sequence: TGTGCCAGTAGTGCGACCTGGACGGGGGAGCAGTTCTTC. The V call is TRBV19, the J call TRBJ2-1; weak D call: TRBD2 (5 bases). This CDR3 spans 13 amino acids. Deletions cut 5 bases from V and 10 bases from J, with 15 bases between. Germline lookup yields CDR1 LNHDA and CDR2 SQIVND (reference sequence).

There are many counts of this clonotype. The chain has TRBV3-1 and TRBJ2-3; possible D gene TRBD2, 6 bases. The CDR3 totals 13 residues. Between the trimmed V and J ends, which lost 5 bases and 9 bases, there was a span of 15 bases. Germline V lookup: CDR1 LGHDT, CDR2 YNNKEL (reference sequence). For the CDR3, the DNA is TGTGCCAGCAGCTCAACCCCGGGGGAGACGCAGTATTTT. It is translated as CASSSTPGETQYF.

The gene calls are TRBV20-1 and TRBJ1-1; unclear D gene. Germline assignment: CDR1 DFQATT and CDR2 SNEGSKA (reference sequence). CDR3 size: 13 residues. V was clipped by 6 bases and J by 5 bases, with 16 bases between them. CDR3 DNA: TGCAGTGCGTCTGAAGGGTCCAGGACTGAAGCTTTCTTT. This sequence encodes CSASEGSRTEAFF.

This clonotype was observed at least ten times. The DNA of the CDR3 is TGTGCCAGCAGTATAACAGGGGGCTCGGACACCGGGGAGCTGTTTTTT. Residues: CASSITGGSDTGELFF. V usage is TRBV27 and J usage is TRBJ2-2; 9 nucleotides match TRBD1. Germline V CDR1 and CDR2: MNHEY, SMNVEV (reference sequence). There are 16 residues in the CDR3. After removal of 5 bases from V and 3 bases from J, the junction contained 7 bases not matched to a gene.

This clonotype was seen once. With only one base between it and a far larger clone, this is likely a read error. The chain uses TRBV1 and TRBJ1-5; whether TRBD1, the table's D call, matches the DNA was not checked. TRBV1 is classified as a pseudogene. This CDR3 contains 16 residues. CDR3 sequence: CASSHEDRANSQPQHF. CDR3 sequence (DNA): TGCGCCAGCAGCCATGAGGACAGGGCGAATAGTCAGCCCCAGCATTTT.

A word on this clonotype: A far larger clone is off by one base, so a read error is likely. The CDR3 DNA is TGCAGTGCTAGAGATATTAACAGGTTATCCTACGAGCAGTTCTTC. Its protein is CSARDINRLSYEQFF. This sequence joins TRBV20-1 and TRBJ2-1; D possibly corresponds to TRBD1 (5 bases). Trimming stripped 0 bases from V and 10 bases from J, with 19 bases between. CDR3 length: 15 residues. The V gene's germline CDR1 is DFQATT and CDR2 SNEGSKA (reference sequence).

Ten or more counts support this clonotype. The chain uses TRBV7-2 and TRBJ1-4; D gene ambiguous. Germline lookup yields CDR1 SGHTA and CDR2 FQGNSA. V was cut by 5 bases and J by 8 bases, with 15 bases left in between. This CDR3 is 14 amino acids long. CDR3 sequence (DNA): TGTGCCAGCAGCCTCCCCCTGGGAGGGGAAAAACTGTTTTTT. It is translated as CASSLPLGGEKLFF.

This clonotype was recorded at least ten times. Written as DNA, the CDR3 is TGTGCCAGCAGCTGGGGGGCTAGCGGGGGCCAAGAGACCCAGTACTTC. This sequence encodes CASSWGASGGQETQYF. This rearrangement joins TRBV7-2 to TRBJ2-5; TRBD2 agrees at 10 bases. The germline gives CDR1 SGHTA, CDR2 FQGNSA. After removal of 4 bases from V and 1 base from J, the junction contained 6 bases not matched to a gene. This CDR3 region has 16 residues. Complete variable domain (other parts from reference TRBV7-2 and TRBJ2-5): GAGVSQSPSNKVTEKGKDVELRCDPISGHTALYWYRQSLGQGLEFLIYFQGNSAPDKSGLPSDRFSAERTGGSVSTLTIQRTQQEDSAVYLCASSWGASGGQETQYFGPGTRLLVL.

A note on this clonotype: A single base is all that separates this from a far larger clone, so a read error is likely. J is TRBJ2-1 and V is TRBV28; 7 bases match TRBD2. Germline V gene sequence: CDR1 MDHEN, CDR2 SYDVKM. This CDR3 has 11 residues. With V trimmed by 8 bases and J by 13 bases, 8 bases remained unmatched. The CDR3 protein is CASGPGGIQFF. The CDR3 DNA reads TGTGCCAGCGGCCCGGGGGGAATTCAGTTCTTC.

The chain combines TRBV11-2 with TRBJ1-2; D not resolved. V lost 2 bases and J 5 bases, leaving 15 bases between the germline ends. Germline lookup yields CDR1 SGHAT and CDR2 FQNNGV. This CDR3 is built from 15 residues. As DNA, the CDR3 is TGTGCCAGCAGCTTACTACGCACCCCTTTATATGGCTACACCTTC. It is translated as CASSLLRTPLYGYTF.